This passage covers 14 T cell receptor beta chains from one sample sequenced in a study of beta chain features in type 1 diabetes. Broader study findings: Among all four CD4+ subsets, Type 1 diabetes patients had TCRB CDR3s that were moderately but significantly shorter.

What was sequenced were expressed TCRB transcripts, since all of the isolated RNA had been reverse transcribed. The repertoire was sequenced with immunoSEQ multiplex PCR; TCRdb's copy has only in-frame clones and lacks some. The sample holds some 150,000 clones, about 13% seen once. Antigens for these TCRs are unknown. The sample was central memory CD4+ T cells from blood. These receptors were collected from a man aged 18 to 30 with type 1 diabetes.

This clone was detected only a few times. The chain is built from TRBV2 and TRBJ2-4; D perhaps matches TRBD2 (6 bases). V was pared by 4 bases and J by 9 bases, with 7 bases between. The CDR3 covers 11 residues. Germline V lookup: CDR1 SNHLY, CDR2 FYNNEI. CDR3 coding DNA: TGTGCCAGCAGTGGGGAGGTCATTCAGTACTTC. Translated: CASSGEVIQYF. The full variable domain, with the rest looked up from reference TRBV2 and TRBJ2-4, is EPEVTQTPSHQVTQMGQEVILRCVPISNHLYFYWYRQILGQKVEFLVSFYNNEISEKSEIFDDQFSVERPDGSNFTLKIRSTKLEDSAMYFCASSGEVIQYFGAGTRLSVL.

The chain employs TRBV21-1 and TRBJ1-6. TRBV21-1 is labeled a pseudogene. The CDR3 sequence is 14 residues long. CDR3 loop: CASSKGRRNSPLHF. CDR3 in DNA: TGTGCCAGCAGCAAGGGGAGAAGAAATTCACCCCTCCACTTT.

V usage is TRBV10-1 and J usage is TRBJ2-1; TRBD1 is a possible D gene (5 bases). Germline CDR1 is WNHNN and CDR2 is SYGVQD (reference sequence). This CDR3 is built from 13 residues. V lost 5 bases and J 10 bases, leaving 15 bases between the germline ends. The CDR3 protein is CASSNPRVEEQFF. The CDR3 nucleotides are TGCGCCAGCAGTAACCCCAGGGTGGAGGAGCAGTTCTTC.

The chain is built from TRBV6-1 and TRBJ2-1; D gene unclear. The CDR3 has 15 amino acids. Trimming shortened V by 3 bases and J by 3 bases, and 12 bases separated the two germline ends. Germline V gene lookup returns CDR1 MNHNS and CDR2 SASEGT. CDR3 sequence: CASSDGRGIYNEQFF. CDR3 DNA: TGTGCCAGCAGTGATGGTCGTGGGATCTACAATGAGCAGTTCTTC.

The chain couples TRBV2 to TRBJ1-2, with 9 bases lining up with TRBD1. CDR1 is SNHLY and CDR2 is FYNNEI in the germline V gene. The V segment lost 7 bases and the J segment 8 bases; nucleotides outside the gene matches: 8. The CDR3 consists of 13 residues. For the CDR3, the DNA is TGTGCCAGCAATCCCGACAGGGGGGACGGCTACACCTTC. Translating gives CASNPDRGDGYTF.

The rearrangement uses TRBV7-9 and TRBJ2-7; unclear D gene. Trimming shortened V by 1 base and J by 3 bases, and 7 bases separated the two germline ends. CDR1 and CDR2 from the germline V gene are SEHNR and FQNEAQ (reference sequence). The CDR3 extends over 13 amino acids. In nucleotides, the CDR3 is TGTGCCAGCAGCTTAGTTCCCTTCTACGAGCAGTACTTC. It yields the protein CASSLVPFYEQYF.

The table lists this clone with many counts. The chain links TRBV2 to TRBJ1-6; TRBD1 matches at 9 bases. After removal of 6 bases from V and 7 bases from J, the junction contained 4 bases not matched to a gene. This CDR3 contains 14 residues. Germline V lookup: CDR1 SNHLY, CDR2 FYNNEI. CDR3 DNA: TGTGCCAGCAGATGGACAGGGGTCAATTCACCCCTCCACTTT. Translation gives CASRWTGVNSPLHF.

The chain combines TRBV2 with TRBJ1-4; the D gene is possibly TRBD1 (6 bases). This CDR3 is built from 15 residues. V lost 6 bases and J 8 bases, leaving 19 bases between the germline ends. Germline CDR1 reads SNHLY; CDR2 reads FYNNEI. This chain's CDR3 is CASSAMGGAQEKLFF. The CDR3 DNA sequence: TGTGCCAGCAGCGCCATGGGGGGGGCACAGGAAAAACTGTTTTTT.

The gene calls are TRBV7-3 and TRBJ2-6, with D hard to call. Germline V gene sequence: CDR1 SGHTA, CDR2 FQGTGA. V was pared by 5 bases and J by 0 bases, with 23 bases between. This CDR3 contains 20 residues. The CDR3, as DNA: TGTGCCAGCAGCGCAGGACCGAACTTCCACGAATACTCTGGGGCCAACGTCCTGACTTTC. Protein sequence: CASSAGPNFHEYSGANVLTF. The entire variable domain, with the rest obtained from reference TRBV7-3 and TRBJ2-6, is as follows: GAGVSQTPSNKVTEKGKYVELRCDPISGHTALYWYRQSLGQGPEFLIYFQGTGAADDSGLPNDRFFAVRPEGSVSTLKIQRTERGDSAVYLCASSAGPNFHEYSGANVLTFGAGSRLTVL.

On this clone itself: The sample contains more than one DNA sequence encoding this CDR3. The V call is TRBV6-5, the J call TRBJ1-2, with 7 positions matching TRBD1. Germline CDR1 MNHEY, CDR2 SVGAGI. V shed 6 bases and J 4 bases; nucleotides not matched to a gene: 8. CDR3 length: 14 residues. This CDR3 is CASSSPGGGYGYTF. The DNA for the CDR3 is TGTGCCAGCAGCTCTCCAGGGGGGGGCTATGGCTACACCTTC.

This clone was seen many times. V gene TRBV9 combines with J gene TRBJ2-3; 7 nucleotides agree with TRBD2. V gave up 3 bases and J gave up 2 bases; unmatched junction bases: 6. The CDR3 has 15 amino acids. Germline V CDR1 and CDR2: SGDLS, YYNGEE. CDR3 residues: CASSDGGRLTDTQYF. The CDR3 coding sequence is TGTGCCAGCAGCGATGGCGGGAGACTCACAGATACGCAGTATTTT.

This clone has more than one count but fewer than ten. The chain links TRBV30 to TRBJ2-5, with D hard to call. CDR1 GTSNPN and CDR2 SVGIG come from the germline V gene (reference sequence). This CDR3 contains 13 residues. The V end lost 0 bases, the J end lost 5 bases, and 10 bases lay between the germline ends. The DNA of the CDR3 is TGTGCCTGGAGTGTTTCCTTGTGGGAGACCCAGTACTTC. This translates into CAWSVSLWETQYF.

This clone was seen a handful of times. The chain couples TRBV29-1 to TRBJ2-7; perhaps D is TRBD1 or TRBD2 (5 bases each). Germline V gives CDR1 SQVTM, CDR2 ANQGSEA. Trimming removed 7 bases at V and 2 bases at J, with 15 bases between. This CDR3 is 13 amino acids long. CDR3 sequence reads: CSATGTEAYEQYF. CDR3 nucleotides: TGCAGCGCAACCGGGACGGAAGCCTACGAGCAGTACTTC.

This clone has more than one count but fewer than ten. This sequence joins TRBV9 and TRBJ2-1; a possible D gene is TRBD2 (6 bases). Trimming stripped 1 base from V and 0 bases from J, with 8 bases between. In germline, CDR1 is SGDLS, CDR2 YYNGEE. The CDR3 covers 15 residues. The CDR3 loop reads CASSVLASSYNEQFF. CDR3 bases: TGTGCCAGCAGCGTACTAGCGAGCTCCTACAATGAGCAGTTCTTC.